This is a list of T cell receptor beta chains from one sample in a study of blood T cell repertoires in COVID-19. Libraries were prepared by immunoSEQ multiplex PCR; TCRdb keeps only in-frame clonotypes and omits some of them. In the table there are about 410,000 clones, 90% of which are singletons. The sequenced sample consisted of PBMCs or T cells enriched from blood (not recorded which). The receptors were sampled from a man between 18 and 35 years old who had recovered from COVID-19. CDR3s include the opening cysteine and the closing phenylalanine or tryptophan. A D gene is named only where the DNA matches it firmly. Clone size, where shown, is once, few, many, or a class for clones that have expanded.

v_gene: TRBV7-6; d_gene: .; abundance: .; j_gene: TRBJ2-7; CDR3aa: CAHRSGGPGEQYF; CDR3nt: TGTGCCCACCGGTCGGGGGGCCCGGGGGAGCAGTACTTC
v_gene: TRBV28; d_gene: .; abundance: .; j_gene: TRBJ1-5; CDR3aa: CASAGRLEPQHF; CDR3nt: TGTGCCAGCGCAGGGAGGCTTGAGCCCCAGCATTTT
v_gene: TRBV28; d_gene: TRBD1; abundance: .; j_gene: TRBJ1-1; CDR3aa: CASSQLDRPTSEAFF; CDR3nt: TGTGCCAGCAGTCAATTGGACAGGCCTACCAGTGAAGCTTTCTTT
v_gene: TRBV7-8; d_gene: .; abundance: .; j_gene: TRBJ2-6; CDR3aa: CASSLVDSPANVLTF; CDR3nt: TGTGCCAGCAGCTTAGTGGACAGCCCTGCCAACGTCCTGACTTTC
v_gene: TRBV3-1/TRBV3-2; d_gene: TRBD1; abundance: .; j_gene: TRBJ1-6; CDR3aa: CASRSNDRGIYNSPLHF; CDR3nt: TGTGCCAGCCGATCAAATGACAGGGGGATTTATAATTCACCCCTCCACTTT
v_gene: TRBV5-4; d_gene: .; abundance: once; j_gene: TRBJ2-3; CDR3aa: CASYAGPGFVDTQYF; CDR3nt: TGTGCCAGCTATGCCGGGCCGGGGTTCGTGGATACGCAGTATTTT
v_gene: TRBV5-8; d_gene: .; abundance: .; j_gene: TRBJ1-1; CDR3aa: CASFGGGNTEAFF; CDR3nt: TGTGCCAGCTTCGGGGGGGGGAACACTGAAGCTTTCTTT
v_gene: TRBV21-1; d_gene: .; abundance: .; j_gene: TRBJ1-2; CDR3aa: CASSKKETGVGYTF; CDR3nt: TGTGCCAGCAGCAAAAAGGAGACAGGGGTCGGCTACACCTTC
v_gene: TRBV6-1; d_gene: TRBD1; abundance: .; j_gene: TRBJ1-2; CDR3aa: CASSETGGDNYGYTF; CDR3nt: TGTGCCAGCAGTGAAACAGGGGGCGATAACTATGGCTACACCTTC
v_gene: TRBV13; d_gene: .; abundance: .; j_gene: TRBJ2-3; CDR3aa: CASSPTGTDTQYF; CDR3nt: TGTGCCAGCAGCCCGACCGGGACAGATACGCAGTATTTT
v_gene: TRBV9; d_gene: .; abundance: .; j_gene: TRBJ1-4; CDR3aa: CASSVGGVSEKLFF; CDR3nt: TGTGCCAGCAGCGTAGGCGGGGTCTCAGAAAAACTGTTTTTT
v_gene: TRBV7-9; d_gene: .; abundance: .; j_gene: TRBJ1-1; CDR3aa: CASSLGAGMNTEAFF; CDR3nt: TGTGCCAGCAGCTTAGGAGCAGGGATGAACACTGAAGCTTTCTTT
v_gene: TRBV6-5; d_gene: .; abundance: .; j_gene: TRBJ2-7; CDR3aa: CASTLTSYEQYF; CDR3nt: TGTGCCAGCACCCTGACTAGCTACGAGCAGTACTTC
v_gene: TRBV3-1/TRBV3-2; d_gene: .; abundance: .; j_gene: TRBJ2-2; CDR3aa: CASSHGLDPNTGELFF; CDR3nt: TGTGCCAGCAGCCACGGCCTAGACCCGAACACCGGGGAGCTGTTTTTT
v_gene: TRBV5-4; d_gene: .; abundance: .; j_gene: TRBJ2-7; CDR3aa: CASSLTAGSLREQYF; CDR3nt: TGTGCCAGCAGCTTGACAGCCGGCTCTCTACGAGAGCAGTACTTC
v_gene: TRBV5-1; d_gene: TRBD1; abundance: .; j_gene: TRBJ1-1; CDR3aa: CASSSRQGGNTEAFF; CDR3nt: TGCGCCAGCAGCTCCCGACAGGGAGGGAACACTGAAGCTTTCTTT
v_gene: TRBV4-2; d_gene: TRBD1; abundance: .; j_gene: TRBJ1-4; CDR3aa: CASSQTTGEGVELFF; CDR3nt: TGTGCCAGCAGCCAGACGACAGGGGAGGGGGTAGAACTGTTTTTT
v_gene: TRBV7-9; d_gene: .; abundance: few; j_gene: TRBJ2-1; CDR3aa: CASSLGGLGNEQFF; CDR3nt: TGTGCCAGCAGCCTGGGGGGTCTGGGGAATGAGCAGTTCTTC
v_gene: TRBV19; d_gene: .; abundance: .; j_gene: TRBJ1-2; CDR3aa: CASSIENSGRSGYTF; CDR3nt: TGTGCCAGTAGTATAGAGAATTCAGGGAGGAGTGGCTACACCTTC
v_gene: TRBV6-5; d_gene: .; abundance: .; j_gene: TRBJ1-6; CDR3aa: CASSTGRSNSPLHF; CDR3nt: TGTGCCAGCAGTACAGGGAGAAGTAATTCACCCCTCCACTTT
v_gene: TRBV5-1; d_gene: .; abundance: once; j_gene: TRBJ1-4; CDR3aa: CASSGGQGATNEKLFF; CDR3nt: TGCGCCAGCAGCGGCGGACAAGGAGCAACTAATGAAAAACTGTTTTTT
v_gene: TRBV6-1; d_gene: .; abundance: .; j_gene: TRBJ1-5; CDR3aa: CASSERGLGQPQHF; CDR3nt: TGTGCCAGCAGTGAAAGGGGACTTGGGCAGCCCCAGCATTTT
v_gene: TRBV20-1; d_gene: TRBD2; abundance: once; j_gene: TRBJ2-5; CDR3aa: CSGGDLETQYF; CDR3nt: TGCAGCGGGGGGGATCTGGAGACCCAGTACTTC
v_gene: TRBV3-1/TRBV3-2; d_gene: .; abundance: .; j_gene: TRBJ1-6; CDR3aa: CASSRRTQENSSPLHF; CDR3nt: TGTGCCAGCAGCCGGCGGACACAGGAGAATTCTTCACCCCTCCACTTT
v_gene: TRBV2; d_gene: .; abundance: .; j_gene: TRBJ1-4; CDR3aa: CASSRGGSATNEKLFF; CDR3nt: TGTGCCAGCAGTAGGGGGGGCTCAGCAACTAATGAAAAACTGTTTTTT
v_gene: TRBV2; d_gene: .; abundance: .; j_gene: TRBJ2-1; CDR3aa: CASSSTVTDEQFF; CDR3nt: TGTGCCAGCAGTTCTACAGTCACCGATGAGCAGTTCTTC
v_gene: TRBV3-1/TRBV3-2; d_gene: TRBD2; abundance: once; j_gene: TRBJ2-7; CDR3aa: CASSQESASGRLDEQYF; CDR3nt: TGTGCCAGCAGCCAAGAATCGGCTAGCGGGAGGCTCGACGAGCAGTACTTC
v_gene: TRBV27; d_gene: .; abundance: .; j_gene: TRBJ2-1; CDR3aa: CASSSPSLATSYNEQFF; CDR3nt: TGTGCCAGCAGTTCCCCCTCTCTAGCGACCTCCTACAATGAGCAGTTCTTC